The present entry profiles one T cell receptor beta chain with its context. Produced via immunoSEQ multiplex PCR; TCRdb's table is partial and in-frame only. The sample contains under 250,000 clones, over 80% of which appear only once. V shed 1 base, J shed 8 bases, and the junction held 5 bases outside the gene matches. Germline values: CDR1 LGHDT, CDR2 YNNKEL (reference sequence). The CDR3 spans 14 residues. This sample stems from a study of blood T cell repertoires in COVID-19. Overall study context: The samples span acute and convalescent COVID-19 from the United States, Italy and Spain. The cDNA or gDNA used as material had been derived from T cells, B-cell-depleted T cells, or PBMCs.

V gene TRBV3-1 (or the pseudogene TRBV3-2) combines with J gene TRBJ1-3, with 7 bases that match TRBD1. The receptor was isolated from a middle-aged man with acute or convalescent COVID-19. Sequencing was carried out using peripheral blood. CDR3 sequence (DNA): TGTGCCAGCAGCCAAGTGACAGGGATGGACACCATATATTTT. This sequence encodes CASSQVTGMDTIYF.